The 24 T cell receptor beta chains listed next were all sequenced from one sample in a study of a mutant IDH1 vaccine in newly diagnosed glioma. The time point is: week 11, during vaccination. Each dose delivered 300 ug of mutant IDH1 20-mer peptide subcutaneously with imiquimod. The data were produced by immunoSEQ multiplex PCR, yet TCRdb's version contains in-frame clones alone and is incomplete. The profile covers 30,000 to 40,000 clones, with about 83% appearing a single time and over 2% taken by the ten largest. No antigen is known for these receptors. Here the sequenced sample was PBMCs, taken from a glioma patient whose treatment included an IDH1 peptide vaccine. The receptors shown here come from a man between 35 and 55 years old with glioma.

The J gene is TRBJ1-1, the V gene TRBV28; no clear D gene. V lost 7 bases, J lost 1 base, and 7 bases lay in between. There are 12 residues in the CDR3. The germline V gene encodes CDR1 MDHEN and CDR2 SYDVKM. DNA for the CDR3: TGTGCCAGCAAGTTGGGGAACACTGAAGCTTTCTTT. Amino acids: CASKLGNTEAFF.

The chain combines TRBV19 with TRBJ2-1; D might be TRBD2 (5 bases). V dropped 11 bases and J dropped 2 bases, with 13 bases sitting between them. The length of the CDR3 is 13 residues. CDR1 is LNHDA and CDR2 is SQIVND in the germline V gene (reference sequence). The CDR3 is CASRGLTYNEQFF. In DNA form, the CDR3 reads TGTGCCTCCCGGGGTCTCACCTACAATGAGCAGTTCTTC. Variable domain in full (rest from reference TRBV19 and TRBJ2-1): DGGITQSPKYLFRKEGQNVTLSCEQNLNHDAMYWYRQDPGQGLRLIYYSQIVNDFQKGDIAEGYSVSREKKESFPLTVTSAQKNPTAFYLCASRGLTYNEQFFGPGTRLTVL.

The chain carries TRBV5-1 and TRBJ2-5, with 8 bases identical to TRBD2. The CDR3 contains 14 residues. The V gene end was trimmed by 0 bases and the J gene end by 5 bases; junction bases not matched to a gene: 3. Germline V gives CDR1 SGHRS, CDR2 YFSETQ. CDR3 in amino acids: CASSLAGGRETQYF. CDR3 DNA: TGCGCCAGCAGCTTGGCTGGCGGGAGGGAGACCCAGTACTTC.

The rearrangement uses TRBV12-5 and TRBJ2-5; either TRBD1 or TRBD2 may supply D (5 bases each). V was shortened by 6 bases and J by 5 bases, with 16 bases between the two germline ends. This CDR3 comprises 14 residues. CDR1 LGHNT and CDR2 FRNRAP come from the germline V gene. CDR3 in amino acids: CASGGGQWGETQYF. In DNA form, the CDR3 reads TGTGCTAGTGGGGGTGGCCAATGGGGGGAGACCCAGTACTTC.

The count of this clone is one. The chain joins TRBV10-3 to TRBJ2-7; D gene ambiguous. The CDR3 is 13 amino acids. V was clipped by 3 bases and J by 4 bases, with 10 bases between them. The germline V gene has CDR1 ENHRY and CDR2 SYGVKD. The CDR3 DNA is TGTGCCATCAGTGACCCAGGAAATTACGAGCAGTACTTC. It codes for CAISDPGNYEQYF.

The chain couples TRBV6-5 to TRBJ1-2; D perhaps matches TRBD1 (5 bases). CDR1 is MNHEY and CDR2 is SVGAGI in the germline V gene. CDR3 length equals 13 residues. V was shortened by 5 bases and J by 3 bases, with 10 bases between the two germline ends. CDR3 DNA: TGTGCCAGCAGTCCGAACAGGTACTATGGCTACACCTTC. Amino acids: CASSPNRYYGYTF.

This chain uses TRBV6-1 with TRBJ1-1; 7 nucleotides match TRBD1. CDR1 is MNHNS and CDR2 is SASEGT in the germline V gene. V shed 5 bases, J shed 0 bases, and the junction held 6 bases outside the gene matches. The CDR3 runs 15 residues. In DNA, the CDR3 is TGTGCCAGCAGTACCACGACAGGGCTGAACACTGAAGCTTTCTTT. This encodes CASSTTTGLNTEAFF.

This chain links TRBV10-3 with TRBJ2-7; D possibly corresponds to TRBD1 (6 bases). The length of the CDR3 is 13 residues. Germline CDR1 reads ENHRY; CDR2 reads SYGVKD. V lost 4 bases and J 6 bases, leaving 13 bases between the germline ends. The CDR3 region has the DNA TGTGCCATCAGTGCAAACAGGGATGGCGAGCAGTACTTC. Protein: CAISANRDGEQYF.

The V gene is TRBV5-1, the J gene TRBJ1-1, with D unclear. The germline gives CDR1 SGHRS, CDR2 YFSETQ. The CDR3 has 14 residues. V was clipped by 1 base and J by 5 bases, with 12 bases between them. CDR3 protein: CASSLSAWVTEAFF. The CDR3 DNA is TGCGCCAGCAGCTTGTCTGCCTGGGTTACTGAAGCTTTCTTT.

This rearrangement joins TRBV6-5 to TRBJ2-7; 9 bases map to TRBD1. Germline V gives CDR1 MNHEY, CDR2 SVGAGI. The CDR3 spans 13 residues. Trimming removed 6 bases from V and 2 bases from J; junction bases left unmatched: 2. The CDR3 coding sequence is TGTGCCAGCAGGGGGACAGGGACCTACGAGCAGTACTTC. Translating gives CASRGTGTYEQYF.

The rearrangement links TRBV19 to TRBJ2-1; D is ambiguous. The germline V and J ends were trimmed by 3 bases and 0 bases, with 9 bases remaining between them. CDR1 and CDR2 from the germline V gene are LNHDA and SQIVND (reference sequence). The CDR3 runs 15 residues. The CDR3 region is CASSMERRSYNEQFF. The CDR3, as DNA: TGTGCCAGTAGTATGGAGCGCCGCTCCTACAATGAGCAGTTCTTC.

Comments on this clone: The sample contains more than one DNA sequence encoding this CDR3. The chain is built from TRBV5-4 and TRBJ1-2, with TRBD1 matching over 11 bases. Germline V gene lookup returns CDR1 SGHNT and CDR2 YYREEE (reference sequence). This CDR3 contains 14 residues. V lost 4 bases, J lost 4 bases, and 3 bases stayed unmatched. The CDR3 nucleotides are TGTGCCAGCAGCGGGACAGGGGGGTCCTATGGCTACACCTTC. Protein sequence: CASSGTGGSYGYTF.

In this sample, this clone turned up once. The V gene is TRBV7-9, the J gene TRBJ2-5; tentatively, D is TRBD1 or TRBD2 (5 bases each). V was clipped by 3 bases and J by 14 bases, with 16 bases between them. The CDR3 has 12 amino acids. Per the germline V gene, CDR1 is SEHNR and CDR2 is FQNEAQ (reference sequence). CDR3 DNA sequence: TGTGCCAGCAGCTTTACCGGGATCCAGGGATACTTC. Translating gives CASSFTGIQGYF.

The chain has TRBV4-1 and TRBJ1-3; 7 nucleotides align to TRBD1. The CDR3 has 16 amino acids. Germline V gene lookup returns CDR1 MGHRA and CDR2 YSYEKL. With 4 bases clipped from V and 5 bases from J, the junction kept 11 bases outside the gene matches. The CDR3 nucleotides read TGCGCCAGCAGCCGACCTTCCCGGGACAGAAGAAACACCATATATTTT. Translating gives CASSRPSRDRRNTIYF.

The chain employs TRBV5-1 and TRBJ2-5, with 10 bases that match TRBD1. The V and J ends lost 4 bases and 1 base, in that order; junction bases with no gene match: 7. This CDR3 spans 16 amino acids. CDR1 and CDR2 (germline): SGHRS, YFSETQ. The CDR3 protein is CASSPGTGARQETQYF. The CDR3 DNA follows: TGCGCCAGCAGCCCGGGGACAGGGGCCCGCCAAGAGACCCAGTACTTC.

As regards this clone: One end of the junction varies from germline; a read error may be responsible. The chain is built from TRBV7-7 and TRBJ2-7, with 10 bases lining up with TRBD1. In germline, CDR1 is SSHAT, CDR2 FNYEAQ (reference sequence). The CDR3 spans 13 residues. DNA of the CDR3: TGTGCTAGCAGCCGGGACAGGGGCCACGAGCAGTACTTC. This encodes CASSRDRGHEQYF.

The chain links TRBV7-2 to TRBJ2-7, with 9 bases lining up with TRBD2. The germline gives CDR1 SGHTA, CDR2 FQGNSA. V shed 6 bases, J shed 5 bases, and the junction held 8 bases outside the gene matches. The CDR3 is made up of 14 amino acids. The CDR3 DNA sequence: TGTGCCAGCAGTCCCGCGGGGGGGGCGGACGAGCAGTACTTC. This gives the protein CASSPAGGADEQYF. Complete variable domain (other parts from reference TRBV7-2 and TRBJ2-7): GAGVSQSPSNKVTEKGKDVELRCDPISGHTALYWYRQSLGQGLEFLIYFQGNSAPDKSGLPSDRFSAERTGGSVSTLTIQRTQQEDSAVYLCASSPAGGADEQYFGPGTRLTVT.

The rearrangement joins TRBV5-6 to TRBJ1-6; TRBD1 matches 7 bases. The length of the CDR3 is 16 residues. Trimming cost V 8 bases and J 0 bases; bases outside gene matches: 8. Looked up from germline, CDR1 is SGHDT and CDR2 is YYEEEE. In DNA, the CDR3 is TGTGCCAGTGCCTACAGGGGCAGCTCCTATAATTCACCCCTCCACTTT. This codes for CASAYRGSSYNSPLHF.

This CDR3 is CASSLGGRDTEAFF. CDR3 bases: TGTGCCAGCAGCTTAGGGGGCAGGGACACTGAAGCTTTCTTT. V usage is TRBV7-3 and J usage is TRBJ1-1; D possibly corresponds to TRBD1 (6 bases). The CDR3 is 14 amino acids. Trimming removed 2 bases from V and 3 bases from J, with 10 bases in between. Germline loops: CDR1 SGHTA, CDR2 FQGTGA.

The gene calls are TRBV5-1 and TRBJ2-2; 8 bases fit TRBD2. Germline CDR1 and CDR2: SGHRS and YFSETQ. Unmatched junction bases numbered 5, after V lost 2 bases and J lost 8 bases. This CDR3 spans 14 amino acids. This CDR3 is CASSLAGVSGELFF. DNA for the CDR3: TGCGCCAGCAGCTTAGCGGGAGTTTCGGGGGAGCTGTTTTTT.

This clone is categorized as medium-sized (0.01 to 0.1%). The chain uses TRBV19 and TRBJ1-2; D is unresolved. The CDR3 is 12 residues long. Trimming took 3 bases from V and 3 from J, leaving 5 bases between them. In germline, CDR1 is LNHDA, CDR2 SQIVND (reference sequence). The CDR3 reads CASSIGDYGYTF. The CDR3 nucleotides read TGTGCCAGTAGTATTGGGGACTATGGCTACACCTTC.

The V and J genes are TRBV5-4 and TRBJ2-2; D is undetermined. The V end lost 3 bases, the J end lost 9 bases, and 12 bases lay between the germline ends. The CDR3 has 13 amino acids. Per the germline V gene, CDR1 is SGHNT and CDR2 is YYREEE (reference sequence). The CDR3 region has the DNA TGTGCCAGCAGCTCCTCAGCCTCGCGGGAGCTGTTTTTT. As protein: CASSSSASRELFF. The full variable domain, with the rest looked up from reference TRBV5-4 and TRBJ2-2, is ETGVTQSPTHLIKTRGQQVTLRCSSQSGHNTVSWYQQALGQGPQFIFQYYREEENGRGNFPPRFSGLQFPNYSSELNVNALELDDSALYLCASSSSASRELFFGEGSRLTVL.

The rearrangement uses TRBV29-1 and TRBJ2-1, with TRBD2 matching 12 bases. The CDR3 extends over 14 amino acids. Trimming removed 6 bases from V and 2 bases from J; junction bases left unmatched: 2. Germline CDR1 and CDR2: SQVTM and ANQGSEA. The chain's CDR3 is CSVGLAGPYNEQFF. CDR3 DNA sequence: TGCAGCGTCGGACTAGCGGGACCCTACAATGAGCAGTTCTTC.

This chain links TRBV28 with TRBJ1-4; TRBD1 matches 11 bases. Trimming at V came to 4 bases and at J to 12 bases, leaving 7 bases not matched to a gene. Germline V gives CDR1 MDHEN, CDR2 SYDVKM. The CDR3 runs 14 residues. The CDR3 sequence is CASSSGQGDKELFF. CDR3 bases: TGTGCCAGCAGTTCGGGACAGGGGGACAAGGAACTGTTTTTT.